This TCR beta chain was captured in a study of shared clonotypes between healthy human individuals. Study-wide results and limits: How much donors shared clonotypes was expected to be affected by sequencing depth.

To note about this clone: Antigen unknown.

Sequenced by immunoSEQ multiplex PCR; TCRdb stores in-frame clones only, minus some. The data show some 2,400,000 clones, approximately 96% seen once. CDR1 and CDR2 from the germline V gene are GTSNPN and SVGIG (reference sequence). The CDR3 covers 12 residues. V lost 4 bases and J 8 bases, leaving 12 bases between the germline ends. This sequence originates from a man aged 18 to 35 in good health. The sequenced material came from naive CD4+ T cells sorted from blood. This sample's subset: CD45RA+ positively selected. V gene TRBV30 combines with J gene TRBJ1-5, with D possibly being TRBD1 (5 bases). CDR3 coding DNA: TGTGCCTGGAATTGGCAGACAGAGCCCCAGCATTTT. Translated, it gives CAWNWQTEPQHF.